Reported below is one T cell receptor beta chain. What it binds is unknown. Primers: 60 V beta forward and 13 J beta reverse. Generated by immunoSEQ multiplex PCR, the TCRdb table keeps only in-frame clones and is missing some. The table shows about 65,000 clones, with 86% occurring only once. The time point here: after dendritic cell vaccination, including at tumor progression/relapse. The CDR3 sequence is 16 residues long. Germline V gene sequence: CDR1 SGHNT, CDR2 YYREEE (reference sequence). The trim removed 4 bases at V and 3 bases at J, leaving 6 bases unmatched. The data were obtained in a study of glioma-infiltrating T cells after dendritic cell vaccination. Whole-study context: Dendritic cell vaccination trial patients had either newly diagnosed or recurrent glioblastoma. Dendritic cell vaccine was injected intradermally three times, biweekly.

Study results and caveats: Higher TCR clonality did not directly relate to longer survival.

This sequence joins TRBV5-4 and TRBJ2-5; TRBD2 agrees at 13 bases. Sequenced material: blood, taken after dendritic cell vaccination. The clonotype originates from a human donor with glioblastoma. The CDR3 bases are TGTGCCAGCAGCGGCACTAGCGGGGGGGCCGAAGAGACCCAGTACTTC. Amino acid sequence: CASSGTSGGAEETQYF. The full variable domain, rest sourced from reference TRBV5-4 and TRBJ2-5, is ETGVTQSPTHLIKTRGQQVTLRCSSQSGHNTVSWYQQALGQGPQFIFQYYREEENGRGNFPPRFSGLQFPNYSSELNVNALELDDSALYLCASSGTSGGAEETQYFGPGTRLLVL.